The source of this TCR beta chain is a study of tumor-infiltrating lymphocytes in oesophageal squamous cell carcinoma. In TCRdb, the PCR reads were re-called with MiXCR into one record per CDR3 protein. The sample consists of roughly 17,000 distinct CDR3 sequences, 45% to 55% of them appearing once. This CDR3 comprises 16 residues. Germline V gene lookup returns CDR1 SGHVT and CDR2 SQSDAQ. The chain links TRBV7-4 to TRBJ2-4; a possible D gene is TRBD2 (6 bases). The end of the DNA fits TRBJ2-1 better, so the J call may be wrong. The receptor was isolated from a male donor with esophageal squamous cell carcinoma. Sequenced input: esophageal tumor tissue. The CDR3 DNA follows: TGTGCCAGCAGCACCCAGGACGGGAGCTCCTACAATGAGCAGTTCTTC. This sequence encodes CASSTQDGSSYNEQFF.